These T cell receptor beta chains were read from a single sample in a study of T-cell reconstitution after alpha-beta-depleted transplantation in children. TCRdb analysed the PCR reads with MiXCR anew, one entry per CDR3 protein. This sample has about 1,000,000 distinct CDR3 sequences, with roughly 31% found just once. Sequences were derived from PBMCs, mostly from graft donor cells, sampled 360 days after TCRalphabeta/CD19-depleted stem cell transplant. The receptors come from a boy less than two years old who had a stem cell transplant for SCID, so the T cells may come from the graft donor. CDR3s include the opening cysteine and the closing phenylalanine or tryptophan. The order of the fields is clone size, J gene, CDR3 length, V gene, D gene, CDR3 protein, CDR3 DNA. The D gene is left open where the match is weak. Part of the rows lack a size; the others show once, few, many or a class for expanded clones.

-	TRBJ2-3	17	TRBV3-1	-	CASSQDGPTTSTDTQYF	TGTGCCAGCAGCCAAGACGGACCTACGACTAGCACAGATACGCAGTATTTT
few	TRBJ2-2	14	TRBV10-3	-	CAITEPGKTGELFF	TGTGCCATCACCGAGCCGGGAAAGACCGGGGAGCTGTTTTTT
-	TRBJ2-1	14	TRBV20-1	TRBD1	CSARAGTEYNEQFF	TGCAGTGCTAGAGCCGGGACAGAGTACAATGAGCAGTTCTTC
-	TRBJ1-1	14	TRBV6-5	-	CASSNIGRNTEAFF	TGTGCCAGCAGCAACATTGGGCGGAACACTGAAGCTTTCTTT
-	TRBJ2-1	15	TRBV5-6	-	CASTTPGGPLGEQFF	TGTGCCAGCACCACCCCTGGAGGCCCGTTGGGGGAGCAGTTCTTC
few	TRBJ2-3	20	TRBV12-3/TRBV12-4	-	CASSPMRPPTYLRGTDTQYF	TGTGCCAGCAGTCCCATGAGACCTCCTACCTATCTGCGGGGCACAGATACGCAGTATTTT
-	TRBJ1-1	15	TRBV5-1	-	CASSLVLARNTEAFF	TGCGCCAGCAGCTTGGTACTCGCTAGGAACACTGAAGCTTTCTTT
-	TRBJ2-5	16	TRBV12-3/TRBV12-4	TRBD2	CASSFGLAGNQETQYF	TGTGCCAGCAGTTTCGGGCTAGCGGGGAATCAAGAGACCCAGTACTTC
many	TRBJ2-1	15	TRBV12-3/TRBV12-4	-	CASSLVSGSYNEQFF	TGTGCCAGCAGTTTAGTCTCGGGCTCCTACAATGAGCAGTTCTTC
once	TRBJ1-4	18	TRBV19	TRBD1	CASSIPSGQLATNEKLFF	TGTGCCAGTAGTATCCCCTCGGGACAGCTTGCAACTAATGAAAAACTGTTTTTT
few	TRBJ2-3	14	TRBV3-1	-	CASSRVGSTDTQYF	TGTGCCAGCAGCCGCGTCGGATCCACAGATACGCAGTATTTT
few	TRBJ2-3	14	TRBV20-1	-	CSVPLIISTDTQYF	TGCAGTGTTCCCTTAATTATTAGCACAGATACGCAGTATTTT
-	TRBJ2-6	12	TRBV30	-	CAWKAGANVLTF	TGTGCCTGGAAAGCTGGGGCCAACGTCCTGACTTTC
few	TRBJ2-5	14	TRBV6-5	TRBD1	CASSYRDRQETQYF	TGTGCCAGCAGTTACAGGGACAGACAAGAGACCCAGTACTTC
-	TRBJ2-3	17	TRBV11-1	-	CASSLGPGAFTTDTQYF	TGTGCCAGCAGCTTAGGTCCCGGAGCATTTACCACAGATACGCAGTATTTT
-	TRBJ2-7	14	TRBV10-3	-	CAISVAGLTYEQYF	TGTGCCATCAGTGTGGCAGGGCTTACCTACGAGCAGTACTTC
-	TRBJ2-2	15	TRBV20-1	-	CSARRGAANTGELFF	TGCAGTGCTAGAAGGGGTGCCGCGAACACCGGGGAGCTGTTTTTT
-	TRBJ2-7	15	TRBV27	-	CASSLKLGGTYEQYF	TGTGCCAGCAGTTTAAAACTTGGAGGGACTTACGAGCAGTACTTC
-	TRBJ2-1	16	TRBV5-1	-	CASSRTLAAPRGEQFF	TGCGCCAGCAGCCGAACGTTAGCGGCCCCCCGGGGTGAGCAGTTCTTC
-	TRBJ2-5	18	TRBV13	-	CASSSLPKASADQETQYF	TGTGCCAGCAGCTCGCTGCCTAAGGCTAGCGCGGACCAAGAGACCCAGTACTTC
-	TRBJ1-1	15	TRBV6-6	-	CASSNLLSSYTEAFF	TGTGCCAGCAGCAACCTTTTATCAAGTTACACTGAAGCTTTCTTT
many	TRBJ2-3	16	TRBV2	TRBD2	CASSASSGLYADTQYF	TGTGCCAGCAGTGCTTCTAGCGGACTATACGCAGATACGCAGTATTTT
-	TRBJ2-1	17	TRBV4-3	TRBD2	CASSQAGGGSSYNEQFF	TGCGCCAGCAGCCAAGCGGGCGGCGGGAGCTCCTACAATGAGCAGTTCTTC
-	TRBJ2-1	13	TRBV15	-	CATSTRQNNEQFF	TGTGCCACCAGCACCCGACAGAACAATGAGCAGTTCTTC
-	TRBJ2-2	17	TRBV6-1	-	CASSVFSLGLNTGELFF	TGTGCCAGCAGTGTGTTTAGTTTGGGGTTGAACACCGGGGAGCTGTTTTTT
-	TRBJ2-1	13	TRBV4-1	-	CASSQDAGLEQFF	TGCGCCAGCAGCCAAGATGCGGGGCTAGAGCAGTTCTTC
-	TRBJ1-5	15	TRBV5-5	-	CASSSQGGAHQPQHF	TGTGCCAGCAGCTCTCAGGGTGGTGCGCATCAGCCCCAGCATTTT
-	TRBJ1-4	16	TRBV7-2	TRBD1	CASSLGDRGLHEKLFF	TGTGCCAGCAGCTTAGGGGACAGGGGTCTACATGAAAAACTGTTTTTT
few	TRBJ1-1	15	TRBV24-1	-	CATSDGSRSDTEAFF	TGTGCCACCAGTGATGGTTCCAGGTCGGACACTGAAGCTTTCTTT
-	TRBJ2-7	15	TRBV10-3	-	CAIRPGHQLPYEQYF	TGTGCCATCAGGCCGGGACACCAGCTTCCTTACGAGCAGTACTTC
-	TRBJ2-3	14	TRBV5-1	-	CASTLSGRGDTQYF	TGCGCCAGCACCCTTTCGGGTCGGGGAGATACGCAGTATTTT
few	TRBJ2-7	11	TRBV12-3/TRBV12-4	-	CASSFLDEQYF	TGTGCCAGCAGTTTCTTGGACGAGCAGTACTTC
-	TRBJ2-7	13	TRBV5-6	-	CASSLTYAAEQYF	TGTGCCAGCAGCTTGACCTATGCGGCCGAGCAGTACTTC
-	TRBJ2-5	18	TRBV7-3	TRBD1	CASSLRWPGAGGWETQYF	TGTGCCAGCAGCTTACGCTGGCCTGGTGCAGGGGGCTGGGAGACCCAGTACTTC
-	TRBJ2-2	13	TRBV29-1	TRBD1	CSFRDRVGRELFF	TGCAGCTTCCGAGACAGGGTCGGAAGGGAGCTGTTTTTT
few	TRBJ2-5	15	TRBV7-2	-	CASSPEVGRKETQYF	TGTGCCAGCAGCCCGGAAGTGGGCCGTAAAGAGACCCAGTACTTC
-	TRBJ2-1	15	TRBV5-1	-	CASSFSDGGFDEQFF	TGCGCCAGCAGCTTTTCGGACGGGGGATTCGATGAGCAGTTCTTC
few	TRBJ2-6	15	TRBV12-3/TRBV12-4	-	CASSFGGTARGVLTF	TGTGCCAGCAGTTTCGGGGGGACAGCCAGAGGCGTCCTGACTTTC
few	TRBJ1-1	13	TRBV29-1	-	CSVVAGLNTEAFF	TGCAGCGTTGTCGCAGGACTGAACACTGAAGCTTTCTTT
-	TRBJ2-3	13	TRBV7-2	-	CASKRGTPDTQYF	TGTGCCAGCAAAAGGGGGACGCCAGATACGCAGTATTTT
few	TRBJ2-7	14	TRBV3-1	-	CASSQAGGFHEQYF	TGTGCCAGCAGCCAAGCGGGGGGCTTCCACGAGCAGTACTTC
-	TRBJ2-2	14	TRBV20-1	-	CSARIGWYTGELFF	TGCAGTGCTAGGATAGGATGGTACACCGGGGAGCTGTTTTTT
few	TRBJ2-1	12	TRBV5-5	-	CASSLTWNEQFF	TGTGCCAGCAGCTTGACTTGGAATGAGCAGTTCTTC
-	TRBJ2-5	12	TRBV29-1	-	CSWRTDKETQYF	TGCAGCTGGCGGACTGATAAAGAGACCCAGTACTTC
-	TRBJ1-2	18	TRBV4-3	TRBD1	CASSQDRSWTGGLYGYTF	TGCGCCAGCAGCCAAGATAGAAGTTGGACAGGGGGACTCTATGGCTACACCTTC